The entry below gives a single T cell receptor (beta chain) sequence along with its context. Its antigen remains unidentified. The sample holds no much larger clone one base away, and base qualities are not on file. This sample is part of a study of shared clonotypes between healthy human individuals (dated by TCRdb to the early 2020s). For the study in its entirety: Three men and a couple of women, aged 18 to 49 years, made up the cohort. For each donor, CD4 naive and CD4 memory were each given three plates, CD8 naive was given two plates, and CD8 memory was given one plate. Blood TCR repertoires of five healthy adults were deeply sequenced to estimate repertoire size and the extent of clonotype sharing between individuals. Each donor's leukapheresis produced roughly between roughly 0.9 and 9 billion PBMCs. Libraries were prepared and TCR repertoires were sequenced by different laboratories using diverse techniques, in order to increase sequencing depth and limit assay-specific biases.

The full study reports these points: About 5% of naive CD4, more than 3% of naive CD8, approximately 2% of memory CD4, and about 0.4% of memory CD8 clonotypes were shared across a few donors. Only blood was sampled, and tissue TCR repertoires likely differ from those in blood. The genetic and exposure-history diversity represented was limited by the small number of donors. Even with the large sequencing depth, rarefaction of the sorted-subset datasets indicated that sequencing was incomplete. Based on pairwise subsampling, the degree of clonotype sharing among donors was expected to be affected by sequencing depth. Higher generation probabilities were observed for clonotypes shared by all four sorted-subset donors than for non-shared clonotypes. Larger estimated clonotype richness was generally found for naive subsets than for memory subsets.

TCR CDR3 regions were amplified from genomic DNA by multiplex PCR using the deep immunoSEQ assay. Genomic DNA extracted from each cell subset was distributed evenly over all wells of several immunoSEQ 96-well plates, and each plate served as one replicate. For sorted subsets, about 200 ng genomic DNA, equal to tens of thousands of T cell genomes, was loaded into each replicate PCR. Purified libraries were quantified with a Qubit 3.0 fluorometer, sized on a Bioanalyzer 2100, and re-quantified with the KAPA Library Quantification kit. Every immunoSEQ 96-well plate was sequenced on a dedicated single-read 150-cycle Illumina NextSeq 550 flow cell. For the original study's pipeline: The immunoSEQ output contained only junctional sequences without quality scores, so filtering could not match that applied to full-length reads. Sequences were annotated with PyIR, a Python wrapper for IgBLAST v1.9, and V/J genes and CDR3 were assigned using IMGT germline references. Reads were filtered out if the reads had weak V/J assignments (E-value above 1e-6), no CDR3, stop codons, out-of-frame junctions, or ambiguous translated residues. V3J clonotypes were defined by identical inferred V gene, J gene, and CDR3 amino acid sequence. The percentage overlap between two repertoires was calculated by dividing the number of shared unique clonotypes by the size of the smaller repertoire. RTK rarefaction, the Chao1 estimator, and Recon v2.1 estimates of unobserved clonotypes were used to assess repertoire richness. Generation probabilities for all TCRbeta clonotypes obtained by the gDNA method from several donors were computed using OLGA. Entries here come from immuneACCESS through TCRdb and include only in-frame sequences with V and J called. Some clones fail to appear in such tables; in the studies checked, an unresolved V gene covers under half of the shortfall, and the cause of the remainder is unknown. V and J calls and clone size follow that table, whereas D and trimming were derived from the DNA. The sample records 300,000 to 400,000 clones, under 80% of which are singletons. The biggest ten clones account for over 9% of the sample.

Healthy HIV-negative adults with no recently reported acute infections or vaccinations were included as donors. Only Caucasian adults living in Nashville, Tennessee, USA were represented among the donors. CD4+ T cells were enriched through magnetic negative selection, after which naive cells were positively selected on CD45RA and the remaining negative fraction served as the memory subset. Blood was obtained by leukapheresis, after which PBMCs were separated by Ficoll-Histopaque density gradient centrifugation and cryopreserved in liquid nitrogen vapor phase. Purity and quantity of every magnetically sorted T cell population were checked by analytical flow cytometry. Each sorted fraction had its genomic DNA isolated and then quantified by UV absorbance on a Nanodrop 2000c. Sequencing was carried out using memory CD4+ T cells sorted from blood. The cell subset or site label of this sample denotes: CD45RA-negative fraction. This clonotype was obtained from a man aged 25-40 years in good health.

CDR3 sequence: CASNRWGSSSYNEQFF. The nucleotide sequence is given as TGTGCCAGCAACCGCTGGGGCTCAAGCTCCTACAATGAGCAGTTCTTC. The chain is made from TRBV2 and TRBJ2-1; TRBD1 is perhaps the D gene, given 5 matching bases. Inclusive of the bounding cysteine and phenylalanine, the CDR3 is 16 residues long. The sequence is cut down to CDR3 DNA, 48 bases in frame from base 1. Deletion took 7 bases off V and 0 bases off J, with a span of 16 bases between the germline ends. Reading the germline V gene gives CDR1 SNHLY and CDR2 FYNNEI.